The rows below give T cell receptor beta chains drawn from one sample of a study of cytomegalovirus exposure and HLA in healthy donors. This table comes from immunoSEQ multiplex PCR, and its TCRdb copy is limited to in-frame clones, with some not included. The sample carries about 160,000 clones, about 85% recorded once. Source material: PBMCs. The receptors come from a man aged 18 to 29 in good health and CMV-seropositive. Each CDR3 is given with its conserved first and last residue. Fields, in order: J gene, clone size, V gene, D gene, CDR3 protein, CDR3 DNA. D genes are given only for firm matches. Not every row has a clone size; where given, it reads once, few, many or a size class.

j_gene: TRBJ1-3; abundance: once; v_gene: TRBV6-5; d_gene: .; CDR3aa: CASSYSGALDGNTIYF; CDR3nt: TGTGCCAGCAGTTACTCGGGGGCTCTTGACGGAAACACCATATATTTT
j_gene: TRBJ1-1; abundance: .; v_gene: TRBV4-3; d_gene: .; CDR3aa: CASSYTTGNTEAFF; CDR3nt: TGCGCCAGCAGCTACACTACGGGAAACACTGAAGCTTTCTTT
j_gene: TRBJ2-1; abundance: .; v_gene: TRBV6-6; d_gene: .; CDR3aa: CASSPGQYEQFF; CDR3nt: TGTGCCAGCAGCCCCGGACAGTATGAGCAGTTCTTC
j_gene: TRBJ1-4; abundance: few; v_gene: TRBV12-2; d_gene: .; CDR3aa: CASRLKEKGSATNEKLFF; CDR3nt: TGTGCAAGTCGCTTAAAGGAGAAGGGGTCGGCGACTAATGAAAAACTGTTTTTT
j_gene: TRBJ2-1; abundance: .; v_gene: TRBV7-9; d_gene: TRBD2; CDR3aa: CASMGGNAYNEQFF; CDR3nt: TGTGCCAGCATGGGGGGGAATGCCTACAATGAGCAGTTCTTC
j_gene: TRBJ2-7; abundance: .; v_gene: TRBV13; d_gene: TRBD2; CDR3aa: CASSFDSGGPDEQYF; CDR3nt: TGTGCCAGCAGCTTCGATTCGGGGGGGCCTGACGAGCAGTACTTC
j_gene: TRBJ1-2; abundance: .; v_gene: TRBV5-1; d_gene: TRBD1; CDR3aa: CASSPGQFNYGYTF; CDR3nt: TGCGCCAGCAGCCCGGGACAGTTTAATTATGGCTACACCTTC
j_gene: TRBJ1-1; abundance: .; v_gene: TRBV7-8; d_gene: TRBD1; CDR3aa: CASSTLGQGEAFF; CDR3nt: TGTGCCAGCAGCACCCTAGGACAGGGTGAAGCTTTCTTT
j_gene: TRBJ2-1; abundance: .; v_gene: TRBV21-1; d_gene: .; CDR3aa: CASSKVPTGGNNEQFF; CDR3nt: TGTGCCAGCAGCAAAGTTCCGACAGGGGGGAACAATGAGCAGTTCTTC
j_gene: TRBJ1-4; abundance: .; v_gene: TRBV30; d_gene: .; CDR3aa: CAWRIQGTSNEKLFF; CDR3nt: TGTGCCTGGAGGATCCAGGGGACCTCAAATGAAAAACTGTTTTTT
j_gene: TRBJ2-7; abundance: .; v_gene: TRBV20-1; d_gene: .; CDR3aa: CSASSTGEQYF; CDR3nt: TGCAGTGCTAGCAGTACGGGCGAGCAGTACTTC
j_gene: TRBJ2-2; abundance: once; v_gene: TRBV7-3; d_gene: .; CDR3aa: CASQDRDSGTGELFF; CDR3nt: TGTGCCAGCCAAGACAGGGACTCGGGCACCGGGGAGCTGTTTTTT
j_gene: TRBJ1-2; abundance: .; v_gene: TRBV9; d_gene: TRBD1; CDR3aa: CASSVRTGGGRDGYTF; CDR3nt: TGTGCTAGCAGCGTCCGGACAGGGGGCGGGAGGGATGGCTACACCTTC
j_gene: TRBJ2-7; abundance: once; v_gene: TRBV7-3; d_gene: TRBD1; CDR3aa: CASSPPLDRAPHEQYF; CDR3nt: TGTGCCAGCAGCCCGCCCTTAGACAGGGCTCCCCACGAGCAGTACTTC
j_gene: TRBJ2-3; abundance: .; v_gene: TRBV4-2; d_gene: TRBD2; CDR3aa: CASSQDILAGTSTDTQYF; CDR3nt: TGTGCCAGCAGCCAAGACATCCTAGCGGGGACTAGCACAGATACGCAGTATTTT
j_gene: TRBJ1-2; abundance: few; v_gene: TRBV2; d_gene: .; CDR3aa: CASMRGLNVGYTF; CDR3nt: TGTGCCAGCATGAGAGGCCTAAATGTTGGCTACACCTTC
j_gene: TRBJ1-1; abundance: .; v_gene: TRBV18; d_gene: .; CDR3aa: CASSPPGGTDTEAFF; CDR3nt: TGTGCCAGCTCACCACCGGGGGGGACGGACACTGAAGCTTTCTTT
j_gene: TRBJ2-2; abundance: once; v_gene: TRBV7-9; d_gene: .; CDR3aa: CAVEGGANTGELFF; CDR3nt: TGTGCCGTGGAGGGGGGGGCGAACACCGGGGAGCTGTTTTTT
j_gene: TRBJ1-1; abundance: .; v_gene: TRBV13; d_gene: TRBD1; CDR3aa: CASSETGWAFF; CDR3nt: TGTGCCAGCAGCGAGACAGGGTGGGCTTTCTTT
j_gene: TRBJ2-2; abundance: .; v_gene: TRBV4-2; d_gene: .; CDR3aa: CASSQDTRRSGGQNTGELFF; CDR3nt: TGTGCCAGCAGCCAAGATACCCGGCGGAGTGGGGGCCAAAACACCGGGGAGCTGTTTTTT
j_gene: TRBJ2-3; abundance: .; v_gene: TRBV4-3; d_gene: TRBD1; CDR3aa: CASSQGPTGVSTDTQYF; CDR3nt: TGCGCCAGCAGCCAAGGTCCGACAGGGGTTAGCACAGATACGCAGTATTTT
j_gene: TRBJ1-5; abundance: few; v_gene: TRBV28; d_gene: .; CDR3aa: CASSSDLNQPQHF; CDR3nt: TGTGCCAGCAGTTCAGACTTAAATCAGCCCCAGCATTTT
j_gene: TRBJ1-6; abundance: .; v_gene: TRBV19; d_gene: TRBD1; CDR3aa: CASSAGTGGSPLHF; CDR3nt: TGTGCCAGTAGTGCCGGGACAGGGGGTTCACCCCTCCACTTT
j_gene: TRBJ1-5; abundance: .; v_gene: TRBV27; d_gene: .; CDR3aa: CASSLSPPTGYQPQHF; CDR3nt: TGTGCCAGCAGTTTATCCCCCCCGACCGGGTATCAGCCCCAGCATTTT
j_gene: TRBJ1-2; abundance: .; v_gene: TRBV19; d_gene: .; CDR3aa: CASSLSRRGDYGYTF; CDR3nt: TGTGCCAGTAGTCTTAGCCGCCGGGGAGACTATGGCTACACCTTC
j_gene: TRBJ2-1; abundance: .; v_gene: TRBV27; d_gene: .; CDR3aa: CASSLSGGGGHNEQFF; CDR3nt: TGTGCCAGCAGTTTATCAGGAGGGGGGGGTCACAATGAGCAGTTCTTC
j_gene: TRBJ2-2; abundance: few; v_gene: TRBV7-3; d_gene: .; CDR3aa: CASSSRPGLNTGELFF; CDR3nt: TGTGCCAGCAGCTCTCGACCTGGACTAAACACCGGGGAGCTGTTTTTT
j_gene: TRBJ2-3; abundance: .; v_gene: TRBV5-5; d_gene: .; CDR3aa: CASSLSDTQYF; CDR3nt: TGTGCCAGCAGCTTATCTGATACGCAGTATTTT